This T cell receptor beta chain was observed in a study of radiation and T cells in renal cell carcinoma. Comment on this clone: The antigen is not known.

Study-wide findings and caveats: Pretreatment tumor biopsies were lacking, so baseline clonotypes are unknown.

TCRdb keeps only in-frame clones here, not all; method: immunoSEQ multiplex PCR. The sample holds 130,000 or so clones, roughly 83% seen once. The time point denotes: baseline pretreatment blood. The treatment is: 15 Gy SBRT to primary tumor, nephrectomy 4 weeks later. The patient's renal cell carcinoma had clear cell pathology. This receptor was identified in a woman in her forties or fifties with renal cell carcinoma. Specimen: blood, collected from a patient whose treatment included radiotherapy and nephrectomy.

CDR3 protein: CASSREGRKTQYF. The CDR3 nucleotides are TGTGCCAGCAGCCGGGAGGGTCGAAAGACCCAGTACTTC. This rearrangement joins TRBV6-5 to TRBJ2-5; 8 positions agree with TRBD2. The V and J ends lost 6 bases and 6 bases, in that order; junction bases with no gene match: 6. CDR3 length: 13 residues. Germline loops: CDR1 MNHEY, CDR2 SVGAGI.